The source of this T cell receptor beta chain is a study of blood T cell repertoires in COVID-19. Individuals aged roughly 18 to 95 years were recruited from fewer than 25 US areas. Either two negative PCRs, clearance, or symptom resolution qualified Cohort 3 donors as recovered. V gave up 2 bases and J gave up 0 bases, with 11 bases separating them. CDR3 size: 15 residues. The germline CDR1 and CDR2 sequences are SGHNT and YYREEE (reference sequence). Authors' data handling: Amplification with reference gene primers provided the estimates of nucleated cell counts. Repertoires were generated with immunoSEQ multiplex PCR, while TCRdb's copy carries only in-frame clones and drops some. V and J calls and clone size are copied from that table; D and trimming were computed from the DNA. Here the sample spans some 200,000 clones, around 89% being singletons.

Sequencing was carried out using PBMCs or T cells enriched from blood (not recorded which). The V call is TRBV5-4, the J call TRBJ1-1, with D possibly being TRBD1 (5 bases). This sequence originates from a woman aged 18 to 35 who had recovered from COVID-19. CDR3 DNA sequence: TGTGCCAGCAGCTTACAGGAGCTTATGAACACTGAAGCTTTCTTT. This sequence encodes CASSLQELMNTEAFF. Full variable domain (remainder filled in from reference TRBV5-4 and TRBJ1-1): ETGVTQSPTHLIKTRGQQVTLRCSSQSGHNTVSWYQQALGQGPQFIFQYYREEENGRGNFPPRFSGLQFPNYSSELNVNALELDDSALYLCASSLQELMNTEAFFGQGTRLTVV.